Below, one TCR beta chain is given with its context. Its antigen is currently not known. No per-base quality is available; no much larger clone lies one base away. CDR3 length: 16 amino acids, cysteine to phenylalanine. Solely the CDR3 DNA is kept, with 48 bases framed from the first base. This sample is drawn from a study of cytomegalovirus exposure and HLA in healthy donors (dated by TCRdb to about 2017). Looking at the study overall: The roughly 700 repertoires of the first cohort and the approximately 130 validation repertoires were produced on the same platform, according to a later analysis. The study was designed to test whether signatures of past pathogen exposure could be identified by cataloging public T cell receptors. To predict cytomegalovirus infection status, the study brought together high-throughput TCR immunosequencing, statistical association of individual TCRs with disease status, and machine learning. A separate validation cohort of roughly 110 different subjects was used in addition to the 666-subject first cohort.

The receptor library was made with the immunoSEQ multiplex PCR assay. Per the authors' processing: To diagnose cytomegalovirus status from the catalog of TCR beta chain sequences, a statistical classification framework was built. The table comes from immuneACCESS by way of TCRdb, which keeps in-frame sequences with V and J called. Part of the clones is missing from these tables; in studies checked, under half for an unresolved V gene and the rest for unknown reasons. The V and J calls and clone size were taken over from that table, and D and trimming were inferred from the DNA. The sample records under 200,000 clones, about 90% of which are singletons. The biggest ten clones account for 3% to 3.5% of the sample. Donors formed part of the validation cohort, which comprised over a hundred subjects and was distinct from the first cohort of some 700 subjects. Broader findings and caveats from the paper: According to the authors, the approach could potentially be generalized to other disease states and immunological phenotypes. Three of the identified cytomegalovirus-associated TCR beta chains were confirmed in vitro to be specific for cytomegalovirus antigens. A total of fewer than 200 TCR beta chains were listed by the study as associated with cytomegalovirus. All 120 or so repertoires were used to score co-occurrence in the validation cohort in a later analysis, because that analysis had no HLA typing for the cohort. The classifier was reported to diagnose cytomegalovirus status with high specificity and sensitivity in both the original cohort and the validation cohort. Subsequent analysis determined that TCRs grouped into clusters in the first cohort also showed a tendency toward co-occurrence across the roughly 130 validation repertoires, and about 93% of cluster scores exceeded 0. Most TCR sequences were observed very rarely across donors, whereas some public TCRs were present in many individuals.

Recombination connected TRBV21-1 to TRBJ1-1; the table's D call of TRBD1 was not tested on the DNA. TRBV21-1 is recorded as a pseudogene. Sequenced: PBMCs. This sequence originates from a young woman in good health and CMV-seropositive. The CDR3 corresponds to CASSKDTRQGGTEAFF. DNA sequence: TGTGCCAGCAGCAAAGATACCAGGCAGGGTGGAACTGAAGCTTTCTTT.